This T cell receptor beta chain was identified in a study of T cell responses to AZD1222 COVID-19 vaccine. The CDR3 covers 16 residues. Germline V gene data show CDR1 as MNHNY and CDR2 as SVGAGI (reference sequence). V was clipped by 2 bases and J by 3 bases; unmatched bases: 7. Pooled in the analysis were second doses at about 4 or about 12 weeks. Profiled with immunoSEQ multiplex PCR; TCRdb holds only in-frame clones, not every one. The top ten clones hold more than 1.5% of a sample with some 160,000 clones, roughly 90% of them seen once. Note on this clone: The antigen is not known.

General observations from the study: Vaccination with two AZD1222 doses was followed by a rise in Spike-specific TCR breadth and depth. Most donors were white British and more were female, and clonal diversity was possibly underestimated. Baseline serology detected seropositivity in only five to seven AZD1222 recipients.

This receptor was taken from an adult who received the AZD1222 COVID-19 vaccine. The V gene is TRBV6-6, the J gene TRBJ2-1, with 7 bases matching TRBD1. This sample comprised peripheral blood, obtained 28 days after the second AZD1222 dose. The DNA for the CDR3 is TGTGCCAGCAGTTACGGACGGCAGGGGGTCTACAATGAGCAGTTCTTC. It codes for CASSYGRQGVYNEQFF.